The present T cell receptor beta chain was sequenced within a study of identical twins. Study-wide findings and caveats: Within cord blood, abundant beta clonotypes carried fewer insertions, but memory repertoires showed no such trend.

The sample holds a few counts of this clonotype. Its antigen is still unknown. The CDR3 spans 18 residues. Per germline, CDR1 PRHDT and CDR2 FYEKMQ (reference sequence). Trimming took 5 bases from V and 1 from J; bases not matched to a gene: 8. Template switching introduced a universal primer site, and the cDNA bore unique molecular identifiers. TCRdb reprocessed the 5' RACE reads with MiXCR, giving one entry per CDR3 protein. This repertoire shows 500,000 to 550,000 distinct CDR3 sequences, approximately 20% found once; its top ten account for 0.4% to 0.6%. These same data were also listed under a study on yellow fever vaccine responses in identical twins.

Sequencing input: CD4+ T cells sorted from blood. V gene TRBV13 combines with J gene TRBJ2-3, with 14 bases that match TRBD2. The origin of this receptor is a woman aged 18-30 years in good health. CDR3 in amino acids: CASSRGTSGRVGTDTQYF. For the CDR3, the DNA is TGTGCCAGCAGCCGAGGGACTAGCGGGAGAGTGGGCACAGATACGCAGTATTTT.